These 22 T cell receptor beta chains were sequenced from one sample in a study of response to subunit inactivated influenza vaccine. TCRdb ran MiXCR on the RT-PCR reads and lists one entry per CDR3 protein. The sample has 700,000 to 800,000 distinct CDR3 sequences; roughly 18% are singletons. The sequences come from PBMCs from blood, collected around 5 days after vaccination. The receptors stem from a man between 50 and 59 years old who received an inactivated influenza vaccine.

The chain uses TRBV15 and TRBJ2-3; no clear D. Germline V gives CDR1 LNHNV, CDR2 YYDKDF (reference sequence). The CDR3 contains 19 residues. V was shortened by 6 bases and J by 0 bases, with 25 bases between the two germline ends. The CDR3 sequence is CATSNPSKKDSTSTDTQYF. The CDR3 DNA sequence: TGTGCCACCAGTAACCCATCGAAAAAAGATTCTACTAGCACAGATACGCAGTATTTT.

This clonotype has ten or more counts. As DNA, the CDR3 is TGTGCCAGCAGTTTTCGAGGATCTAGCAATCAGCCCCAGCATTTT. As protein: CASSFRGSSNQPQHF. V gene TRBV12-3 or TRBV12-4 combines with J gene TRBJ1-5; no clear D. The V end was cut by 3 bases, the J end by 0 bases, with 9 bases between. The CDR3 is 15 residues long.

The gene calls are TRBV7-9 and TRBJ2-3, with unresolved D. V was cut by 4 bases and J by 3 bases, with 11 bases left in between. CDR1 and CDR2 (germline): SEHNR, FQNEAQ (reference sequence). The CDR3 extends over 14 amino acids. This chain's CDR3 is CASSWAKWTDTQYF. As DNA, the CDR3 is TGTGCCAGCAGCTGGGCGAAGTGGACAGATACGCAGTATTTT.

The J gene is TRBJ1-2, the V gene TRBV27, with D tentatively TRBD1 (5 bases). Trimming took 4 bases from V and 5 from J, leaving 17 bases between them. Germline CDR1 is MNHEY and CDR2 is SMNVEV (reference sequence). The CDR3 has 15 amino acids. This CDR3 is CASSSQGRFGYGYTF. As DNA, the CDR3 is TGTGCCAGCAGTTCCCAGGGCCGTTTTGGGTATGGCTACACCTTC.

This chain uses TRBV6-5 with TRBJ2-7, with D perhaps TRBD1 (6 bases). Per the germline V gene, CDR1 is MNHEY and CDR2 is SVGAGI. Trimming pared 2 bases from V and 0 bases from J, leaving 8 bases between. The CDR3 totals 14 residues. For the CDR3, the DNA is TGTGCCAGCAGTTACGGGACAATCTCCTACGAGCAGTACTTC. It is translated as CASSYGTISYEQYF.

The gene calls are TRBV20-1 and TRBJ2-7; TRBD2 matches 12 bases. Germline V gene data show CDR1 as DFQATT and CDR2 as SNEGSKA (reference sequence). Trimming removed 3 bases from V and 7 bases from J; junction bases left unmatched: 10. This CDR3 contains 15 residues. The CDR3 DNA sequence: TGCAGTGCTAGTACCGATGGACTAGCGGGGAGGGAGCAGTACTTC. Translating it yields CSASTDGLAGREQYF.

This clonotype has only a few counts. This chain links TRBV20-1 with TRBJ2-1, with 9 nucleotides matching TRBD2. The CDR3 runs 14 residues. After removal of 3 bases from V and 4 bases from J, the junction contained 4 bases not matched to a gene. Germline assignment: CDR1 DFQATT and CDR2 SNEGSKA (reference sequence). CDR3 DNA sequence: TGCAGTGCTAGGGTAGCGGGAGATTACAATGAGCAGTTCTTC. As protein: CSARVAGDYNEQFF.

J is TRBJ1-2 and V is TRBV12-3 or TRBV12-4, with TRBD1 identical over 8 bases. V shed 5 bases, J shed 8 bases, and the junction held 4 bases outside the gene matches. This CDR3 comprises 12 residues. The CDR3 bases are TGTGCCAGCAGTGACAGGGGCAACGGCTACACCTTC. Amino acid sequence: CASSDRGNGYTF.

This clonotype appeared a few times. The chain employs TRBV20-1 and TRBJ2-1; TRBD1 is a possible D gene (6 bases). Germline V gene lookup returns CDR1 DFQATT and CDR2 SNEGSKA (reference sequence). This CDR3 has 12 amino acids. Trimming left V 5 bases short and J 9 bases short, with 14 bases between. The CDR3 spells CSARDTIGEQFF. The CDR3, as DNA: TGCAGTGCTCGGGACACGATTGGTGAGCAGTTCTTC.

The chain recombines TRBV29-1 with TRBJ2-1; D is unclear. With 7 bases removed from V and 2 bases from J, the gap between germline ends came to 12 bases. This CDR3 has 13 residues. Germline V gives CDR1 SQVTM, CDR2 ANQGSEA. The CDR3 DNA is TGCAGCGCCCGGTATGAAGCCTACAATGAGCAGTTCTTC. This translates into CSARYEAYNEQFF.

This clonotype was counted between two and nine times. The chain has TRBV5-5 and TRBJ2-3; TRBD1 matches 7 bases. With V trimmed by 0 bases and J by 7 bases, 11 bases remained unmatched. CDR3 length: 16 residues. Looked up from germline, CDR1 is SGHKS and CDR2 is YYEKEE (reference sequence). The CDR3 sequence: CASSLEGGRGVNTQYF. In DNA, the CDR3 is TGTGCCAGCAGCTTGGAAGGGGGCCGAGGGGTAAATACGCAGTATTTT.

The rearrangement joins TRBV20-1 to TRBJ1-1; no clear D gene. CDR1 is DFQATT and CDR2 is SNEGSKA in the germline V gene (reference sequence). This CDR3 region has 12 residues. Trimming cost V 4 bases and J 1 base, with 7 bases left between them. The CDR3 loop is CSANNPNTEAFF. The CDR3 DNA reads as TGCAGTGCTAACAATCCGAACACTGAAGCTTTCTTT.

This clonotype was detected a few times. CDR3 amino acids: CASSLETGAVYYEQYF. The CDR3 DNA follows: TGCGCCAGCAGCTTGGAAACAGGGGCTGTATACTACGAGCAGTACTTC. The chain carries TRBV5-1 and TRBJ2-7; TRBD1 matches 7 bases. Trimming removed 0 bases from V and 3 bases from J; junction bases left unmatched: 9. CDR1 and CDR2 from the germline V gene are SGHRS and YFSETQ. CDR3 length: 16 amino acids.

The CDR3 loop is CASSPPGKHIQYF. In DNA form, the CDR3 reads TGTGCCAGCAGCCCCCCAGGGAAGCACATTCAGTACTTC. The V call is TRBV12-3 or TRBV12-4, the J call TRBJ2-4, with D perhaps TRBD1 (5 bases). The CDR3 is 13 residues long. Trimming shortened V by 6 bases and J by 8 bases, and 14 bases separated the two germline ends.

The genes are TRBV13 and TRBJ2-1; the match to TRBD2 covers 8 bases. The CDR3 is made up of 15 amino acids. Per the germline V gene, CDR1 is PRHDT and CDR2 is FYEKMQ (reference sequence). The J segment lost 10 bases and the V segment lost 0 bases, leaving 8 bases of the junction unmatched. In DNA, the CDR3 is TGTGCCAGCAGCTTAGGCCCCCTCACTAGCGGAGAGCAGTTCTTC. The encoded protein is CASSLGPLTSGEQFF.

V usage is TRBV20-1 and J usage is TRBJ2-3; D tentatively fits TRBD1 or TRBD2 (5 bases each). V was clipped by 1 base and J by 2 bases, with 13 bases between them. The CDR3 loop spans 15 amino acids. Germline V gene sequence: CDR1 DFQATT, CDR2 SNEGSKA (reference sequence). This chain's CDR3 is CSARAGTFYTDTQYF. The CDR3 nucleotides read TGCAGTGCTAGAGCCGGGACCTTTTACACAGATACGCAGTATTTT.

The chain recombines TRBV7-8 with TRBJ2-1; 8 bases align to TRBD2. The CDR3 runs 17 residues. The V gene end was trimmed by 0 bases and the J gene end by 8 bases; junction bases not matched to a gene: 12. Germline CDR1 SGHVS, CDR2 FQNEAQ. The CDR3 loop is CASSLARGSGSFYEQFF. The DNA for the CDR3 is TGTGCCAGCAGCTTAGCGAGGGGGAGCGGGAGTTTCTATGAGCAGTTCTTC.

J is TRBJ1-4 and V is TRBV7-6; weak D call: TRBD1 (5 bases). Germline assignment: CDR1 SGHVS and CDR2 FNYEAQ. The V end was cut by 0 bases, the J end by 0 bases, with 11 bases between. CDR3 length: 17 amino acids. CDR3: CASSLAYRSATNEKLFF. CDR3 in DNA: TGTGCCAGCAGCTTAGCGTACAGGAGCGCAACTAATGAAAAACTGTTTTTT.

The CDR3 DNA reads as TGTGCCAGCAGTCCAGGGACAGGGGTCGACCTGAACACTGAAGCTTTCTTT. Translated: CASSPGTGVDLNTEAFF. V is TRBV12-3 or TRBV12-4 and J is TRBJ1-1; 10 nucleotides agree with TRBD1. The length of the CDR3 is 17 residues. V dropped 5 bases and J dropped 0; count of bases not matched to a gene: 9.

This chain uses TRBV7-2 with TRBJ2-4; D is undetermined. Germline V gene lookup returns CDR1 SGHTA and CDR2 FQGNSA. Trimming pared 1 base from V and 8 bases from J, leaving 9 bases between. This CDR3 is built from 13 residues. CDR3 amino acids: CASSLVGLDIQYF. The CDR3 DNA is TGTGCCAGCAGCTTAGTTGGCTTGGACATTCAGTACTTC. Complete variable domain (other parts from reference TRBV7-2 and TRBJ2-4): GAGVSQSPSNKVTEKGKDVELRCDPISGHTALYWYRQSLGQGLEFLIYFQGNSAPDKSGLPSDRFSAERTGGSVSTLTIQRTQQEDSAVYLCASSLVGLDIQYFGAGTRLSVL.

This clonotype has more than one count but fewer than ten. The chain recombines TRBV2 with TRBJ1-5; D not resolved. Germline values: CDR1 SNHLY, CDR2 FYNNEI. There are 15 residues in the CDR3. Trimming pared 5 bases from V and 0 bases from J, leaving 11 bases between. CDR3 in amino acids: CASSTDTYSNQPQHF. For the CDR3, the DNA is TGTGCCAGCAGTACAGACACGTATAGCAATCAGCCCCAGCATTTT.

This clonotype was recorded a few times. J is TRBJ2-7 and V is TRBV7-8; TRBD2 is a possible D gene (7 bases). CDR3 length: 14 amino acids. The V gene's germline CDR1 is SGHVS and CDR2 FQNEAQ. V was cut by 5 bases and J by 2 bases, with 13 bases left in between. Here the CDR3 DNA reads TGTGCCAGCAGCAAGGGGGGGCGAGCCTACGAGCAGTACTTC. Its protein is CASSKGGRAYEQYF. Full variable domain (remainder filled in from reference TRBV7-8 and TRBJ2-7): GAGVSQSPRYKVAKRGQDVALRCDPISGHVSLFWYQQALGQGPEFLTYFQNEAQLDKSGLPSDRFFAERPEGSVSTLKIQRTQQEDSAVYLCASSKGGRAYEQYFGPGTRLTVT.